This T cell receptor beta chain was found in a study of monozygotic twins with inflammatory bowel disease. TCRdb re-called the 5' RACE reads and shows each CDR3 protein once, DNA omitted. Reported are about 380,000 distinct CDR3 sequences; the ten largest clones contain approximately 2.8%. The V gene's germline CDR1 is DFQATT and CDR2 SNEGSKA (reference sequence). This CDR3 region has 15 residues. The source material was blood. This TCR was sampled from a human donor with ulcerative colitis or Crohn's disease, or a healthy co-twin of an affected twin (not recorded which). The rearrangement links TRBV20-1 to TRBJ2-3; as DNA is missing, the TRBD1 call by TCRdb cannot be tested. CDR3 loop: CSARDLGGFADTQYF.